A selection of T cell receptor beta chains follows, all from one sample in a study of blood T cell repertoires in COVID-19. Sequenced by immunoSEQ multiplex PCR; TCRdb stores in-frame clones only, minus some. This table holds almost 55,000 clones, around 84% found once. What was sequenced was peripheral blood. Source of these receptors: a man in his fifties with acute or convalescent COVID-19. Both conserved end residues are part of each CDR3. Each record gives: clone size, V gene, J gene, D gene, CDR3 protein, CDR3 DNA. D genes are given only for firm matches. Expanded clones get a size class; other rows say once, few or many, or leave the size out.

>NA|TRBV9|TRBJ1-5|NA
CASSPSAQSNQPQHF
TGTGCCAGCAGCCCAAGCGCCCAGTCCAATCAGCCCCAGCATTTT
>NA|TRBV25-1|TRBJ1-6|TRBD1
CASSGQGFGALHF
TGTGCCAGCAGTGGACAGGGATTTGGGGCCCTCCACTTT
>NA|TRBV9|TRBJ1-1|TRBD1
CASSGPTGRTEAFF
TGTGCCAGCAGCGGACCGACAGGGAGGACTGAAGCTTTCTTT
>few|TRBV5-1|TRBJ1-2|TRBD1
CASSPGTGVHYGYTF
TGCGCCAGCAGCCCGGGGACAGGAGTTCACTATGGCTACACCTTC
>NA|TRBV9|TRBJ2-5|NA
CASSVEGQTQYF
TGTGCCAGCAGCGTAGAGGGGCAGACCCAGTACTTC
>NA|TRBV27|TRBJ2-2|NA
CASSFRGTGELFF
TGTGCCAGCAGTTTTCGGGGCACCGGGGAGCTGTTTTTT
>NA|TRBV21-1|TRBJ2-2|NA
CALLKSGTSGRTGELFF
TGTGCCCTTCTTAAATCCGGGACTAGCGGGAGGACCGGGGAGCTGTTTTTT
>NA|TRBV30|TRBJ1-4|NA
CAWSVRDTTNEKLFF
TGTGCCTGGAGTGTAAGGGACACAACTAATGAAAAACTGTTTTTT
>NA|TRBV7-8|TRBJ1-1|TRBD1
CASTFGTGTEAFF
TGTGCCAGCACCTTCGGGACAGGGACTGAAGCTTTCTTT
>NA|TRBV11-1|TRBJ2-7|TRBD1
CASSLDRGNSYEQYF
TGTGCCAGCAGCTTGGACAGGGGGAACTCCTACGAGCAGTACTTC
>NA|TRBV19|TRBJ2-2|TRBD2
CASSVGIAGSDTGELFF
TGTGCCAGTAGTGTGGGGATAGCGGGATCCGACACCGGGGAGCTGTTTTTT
>NA|TRBV19|TRBJ1-5|TRBD1
CASSSDTGESQPQHF
TGTGCCAGTAGTTCCGATACAGGGGAAAGTCAGCCCCAGCATTTT
>once|TRBV7-9|TRBJ2-3|TRBD1
CASSPSGTGVKDTQYF
TGTGCCAGCAGCCCATCCGGGACAGGGGTGAAAGATACGCAGTATTTT
>NA|TRBV7-9|TRBJ2-5|NA
CASSWKDNQETQYF
TGTGCCAGCAGCTGGAAGGACAACCAAGAGACCCAGTACTTC
>NA|TRBV19|TRBJ2-2|TRBD2
CASKPGGGELFF
TGTGCCAGTAAACCGGGAGGCGGGGAGCTGTTTTTT
>NA|TRBV29-1|TRBJ2-7|NA
CSVEASTGTYEQYF
TGCAGCGTTGAAGCCTCAACAGGGACCTACGAGCAGTACTTC
>once|TRBV15|TRBJ2-5|TRBD1
CAASIQTGEQETQYF
TGTGCCGCCAGCATTCAGACAGGGGAGCAAGAGACCCAGTACTTC
>NA|TRBV27|TRBJ2-5|TRBD2
CASSPGLAGGGETQYF
TGTGCCAGCAGTCCGGGACTAGCGGGAGGGGGAGAGACCCAGTACTTC